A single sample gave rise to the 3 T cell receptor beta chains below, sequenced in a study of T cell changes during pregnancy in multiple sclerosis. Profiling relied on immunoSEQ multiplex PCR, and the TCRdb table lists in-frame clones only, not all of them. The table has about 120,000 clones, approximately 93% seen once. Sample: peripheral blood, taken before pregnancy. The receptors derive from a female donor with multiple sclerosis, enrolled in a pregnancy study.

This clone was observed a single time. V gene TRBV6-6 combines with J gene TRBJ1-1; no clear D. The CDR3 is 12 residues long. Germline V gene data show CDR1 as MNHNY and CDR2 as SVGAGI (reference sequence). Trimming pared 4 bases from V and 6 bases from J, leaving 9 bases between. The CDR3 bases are TGTGCCAGCAGTTCCCTTGGCCCTGAAGCTTTCTTT. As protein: CASSSLGPEAFF.

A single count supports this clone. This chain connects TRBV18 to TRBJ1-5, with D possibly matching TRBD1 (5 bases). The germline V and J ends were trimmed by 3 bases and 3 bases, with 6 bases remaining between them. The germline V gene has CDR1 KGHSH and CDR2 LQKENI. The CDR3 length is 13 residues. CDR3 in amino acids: CASSPDNNQPQHF. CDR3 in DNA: TGTGCCAGCTCACCGGACAACAATCAGCCCCAGCATTTT.

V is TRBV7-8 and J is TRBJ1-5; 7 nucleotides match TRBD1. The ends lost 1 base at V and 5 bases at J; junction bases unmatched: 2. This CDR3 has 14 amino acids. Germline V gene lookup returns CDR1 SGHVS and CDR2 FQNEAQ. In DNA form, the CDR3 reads TGTGCCAGCAGCTTAGACAGGGGTCATCAGCCCCAGCATTTT. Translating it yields CASSLDRGHQPQHF.